Given below is one T cell receptor (beta chain) in context. Its specific antigen is unknown. Nothing much larger sits one base from this clone, and base qualities are not available. This sample stems from a study of cytomegalovirus exposure and HLA in healthy donors (dated by TCRdb to the late 2010s). Context from the whole study: An earlier analysis of a few hundred of the donors reported around 280 Gb of sequence data and 95 million to 140 million unique TCR beta sequences obtained from 180 million or so T cells. Roughly 310 gigabases of sequencing data and roughly 90 million unique TCR sequences were included in an early release covering over 600 HLA-typed donors. The genetic ancestry cluster associated with self-reported Caucasian donors included around 76% of the roughly 400 genotyped donors. The study aimed to test whether signatures of past pathogen exposure could be identified by cataloging public T cell receptors. The T cell repertoires of under 750 subjects were profiled by immunosequencing and related to cytomegalovirus serostatus. Along with the approximately 600-subject first cohort, a separate validation cohort of around 120 different subjects was used. To predict cytomegalovirus infection status, the study brought together high-throughput TCR immunosequencing, statistical association of individual TCRs with disease status, and machine learning. In a later analysis, previously published TCR beta repertoires from hundreds of donors were re-analyzed and high-resolution HLA genotyping was added so that TCR occurrence patterns could be studied. Rather than drawing on any new phenotypic data, the later analysis identified candidate immune exposures from TCR beta sequences and the way those sequences occurred across donors. To decide whether each TCR beta V gene segment behaved as functional or pseudogenic, an earlier analysis of some 580 of the donors relied on high-throughput TCR beta sequencing. Donor age, sex, ethnicity and CMV serostatus were compiled together with the repertoire data. Genome-wide SNP genotypes for about three fifths of the roughly 670 donors were used in a later genetic analysis, which treated that subset as a discovery cohort. All discovery cohort repertoires had been generated on a single sequencing platform. HLA typing covered class I and class II loci at four-digit resolution. The number of donors typed differed by locus, with about 629-630 for A, B, C, DRB1 and DQB1, more than 500 for DQA1, 600 to 610 for DPA1, and around 450 for DPB1. Four to six DR-DQ haplotypes were handled as single units for association and clustering, since linkage in the cohort was strong. Across approximately 420 genotyped donors of the cohort, an average of about 200,000 unique TCR beta nucleotide sequences per donor were sequenced, and roughly 18% of those sequences were non-productive. Broad study findings and their caveats: For the cohort, immune exposure information was limited to CMV serostatus. A further reported finding was that TCR beta sequences accurately predicted the HLA-A and HLA-B alleles for most subjects in the first cohort. According to a later analysis, TCR association rates differed among HLA loci, with DRB1 alleles showing the most associated TCRs and HLA-C alleles showing the fewest. Linkage disequilibrium might explain the correlated functional status among segregating V segments, but an unknown experimental factor could not be excluded. The study gave a list of over 150 TCR beta chains associated with cytomegalovirus. Some IMGT-functional V segments, including TRBV6-2 and TRBV6-3, could not be distinguished by the 87-base-pair reads and were therefore excluded. Because counts were too low, seventeen rarely observed V segments, including chromosome 9 orphons, were excluded from the earlier analysis of 587 of the donors. At a false discovery rate of 0.05, a later analysis linked approximately 18,000 TCR beta sequences to specific HLA alleles. Roughly uniform sequencing depth across donors was assumed in presence/absence analyses, although this assumption may not hold. According to the authors, the approach could potentially be generalized to other disease states and immunological phenotypes. When HLA alleles, especially DR and DQ, strongly co-occurred, TCR associations were difficult to assign to individual alleles. In a later genetic analysis, fewer N-insertions in productive TCRs were reported among donors in an Asian-associated ancestry cluster than the 666-donor mean. In both the original and validation cohorts, the classifier was reported to diagnose cytomegalovirus status with high specificity and sensitivity. In an earlier analysis of approximately 590 of the donors, most TCR beta V segments were observed in productive rearrangements about 87% or about 30% of the time, broadly matching IMGT annotations. Across donors, most TCR sequences were observed very rarely, whereas some public TCRs were present in many individuals. According to a later analysis, most CMV-associated TCR beta chains appeared to be HLA-restricted, and the HLA associations seemed to be driven largely by CMV exposure. A later analysis found that HLA-associated TCR beta chains were more clonally expanded and had lower generation probabilities than equally common non-associated chains. A cluster of highly shared sequence variants was judged likely to be a technical artifact of the sequencing pipeline. According to a later analysis, parvovirus B19, influenza, CMV and Epstein-Barr virus appeared linked to several top co-occurrence clusters. A few of the identified cytomegalovirus-associated TCR beta chains were confirmed in vitro to be specific for cytomegalovirus antigens. In a later genetic analysis, a missense DCLRE1C variant was associated with V-gene and J-gene trimming of TCR beta chains, and the association was replicated in an independent cohort. In this cohort, only TCR beta chains were sequenced, and detectable features were limited by the absence of alpha or paired-chain data. Because HLA typing was missing for some donors at each locus, association tests included only the typed subset.

In total, roughly 670 healthy bone marrow donors made up the cohort. All cohort members were sampled while nominally healthy, although unrecorded immune exposures were likely present. The donor was CMV seropositive and belonged to the group of 250 to 350 seropositive cohort members. Every donor gave a peripheral blood sample, and the peripheral blood mononuclear cells from that sample were used for TCR beta sequencing. Genomic DNA was extracted from the blood cell samples with the Qiagen DNeasy Blood Extraction Kit. The CDR3, from cysteine to phenylalanine, totals 14 residues. The DNA shown is the 42-base CDR3, in frame from base 1. Based on the germline V gene (reference sequence), the CDR1 and CDR2 sequences are MNHEY and SMNVEV. V is shortened by 0 bases, J by 4 bases, and the region joining them spans 6 bases. Receptor amplification or capture employed the immunoSEQ multiplex PCR assay. For the multiplex PCR, a mixture combining 60 forward primers for TCR Vbeta segments and 13 reverse primers for TCR Jbeta segments was used. A multiplex PCR assay on genomic DNA amplified the CDR3 region of rearranged TCR beta genes. On the Illumina HiSeq System, the amplified TCR beta libraries were sequenced as 87-base-pair reads. Under the source paper's analysis protocol: In a later analysis, around 80 million unique TCR beta chains were counted across the roughly 700 repertoires, and some 10 million of these chains were shared by at least two donors. To remove PCR and sequencing errors, raw reads were error-corrected and collapsed into unique sequences using a nearest-neighbor algorithm that merged closely related sequences. To assign V, D and J gene segments, CDR3 sequences were aligned to IMGT reference sequences. For a sequence to be retained, a match of at least six nucleotides to both a V gene segment and a J gene segment was required. Rearrangements were classified as productive when the CDR3 lacked stop codons and remained in frame with V and J, and all other rearrangements were classified as non-productive. CDR3 was defined by IMGT convention, running from the second conserved V-encoded cysteine to the conserved J-encoded phenylalanine. In an earlier analysis of more than 550 of the donors, sequences lacking an unambiguous match to a single V gene segment were excluded. An earlier analysis of roughly 590 of the donors called V segments functional above 56.7% productive rearrangements and segregating when the between-donor standard deviation exceeded 5%. A statistical classification framework was developed to diagnose cytomegalovirus status using the catalog of TCR beta chain sequences. In a later analysis, V and J genes were assigned by comparing TCR nucleotide sequences against IMGT/GENE-DB human TR gene sequences. The TCRdist pipeline was used in a later analysis to assign CDR3 sequences and most-parsimonious VDJ recombination scenarios. A later analysis defined each TCR beta chain by its CDR3 amino acid sequence plus V-gene family, and excluded reads lacking a unique V-gene family. To address suspected cross-contamination and a sequencing artifact, a later analysis removed 550 to 750 highly shared, low-generation-probability nucleotide sequences. In a later analysis, a clonal expansion index was calculated for each public chain from normalized within-repertoire ranks of inferred template counts. In a later analysis, generation probabilities were computed using a VDJ recombination model fitted to out-of-frame rearrangements, and the results were checked against IGoR. A later analysis scored TCR-TCR, TCR-HLA and TCR-CMV co-occurrence with hypergeometric tests, applying a repertoire-size bias correction to TCR pairs. In a later analysis, false discovery rates were estimated by permuting HLA or CMV assignments 20 times. In a later analysis, co-occurring TCRs were grouped with DBSCAN, and TCRdist sequence similarity was added when clustering was performed within HLA-allele-positive subsets. Repertoires with fewer than 30,000 or more than 120,000 public chains were left out of co-occurrence clustering, as were about five repertoires with anomalous nucleotide sharing. The clones in this table, taken by TCRdb from immuneACCESS, are in-frame only. Not every clone is retained; where verified, under half of the shortfall comes from an unresolved V gene, and the cause of the rest is unknown. The V and J calls and clone size are taken from that table; D and trimming were inferred from the DNA. For this sample there are about 300,000 clones; more than 80% appear just once. Together, the top ten hold about 4% of the sample.

This clonotype was obtained from a man aged 40-55 years in good health and CMV-seropositive. The chain uses TRBV27 and TRBJ2-2; a tentative D match to TRBD2 spans 6 bases. The sample was PBMCs. The nucleotide sequence reads TGTGCCAGCAGTTTATCGACTAGCACCGGGGAGCTGTTTTTT. It is translated as CASSLSTSTGELFF.